The source of this TCR beta chain is a study of technical replicates of blood from a few donors. TCRdb's table, derived via immunoSEQ multiplex PCR, lists solely in-frame clones and lacks some. Of 85,000 to 100,000 clones in the sample, about 94% were seen once. This clonotype originated in a human donor in good health. Sequencing was carried out using T cells isolated from PBMCs.

In DNA form, the CDR3 reads TGTGCCAGTGGGACATCCGGGGAGCTGTTTTTT. It specifies CASGTSGELFF. V and J are TRBV27 and TRBJ2-2; perhaps TRBD1 as D (6 bases). Germline CDR1 MNHEY, CDR2 SMNVEV (reference sequence). The V end was cut by 9 bases, the J end by 6 bases, with 8 bases between. The CDR3 extends over 11 amino acids.